The 28 T cell receptor beta chains reported below all come from one sample, sequenced in a study of cytomegalovirus exposure and HLA in healthy donors. PCR amplification relied on 60 Vbeta primers (plus 13 Jbeta primers). Here immunoSEQ multiplex PCR was the method, and the copy in TCRdb shows in-frame clones only, minus some. In all, the sample yields some 150,000 clones. The sequencing sample was made of PBMCs. All receptors come from a man in his forties in good health and CMV-seronegative.

J is TRBJ2-1 and V is TRBV18, with TRBD2 identical over 9 bases. V lost 1 base to trimming and J lost 2 bases; unmatched junction nucleotides: 0. The CDR3 contains 15 residues. Per germline, CDR1 KGHSH and CDR2 LQKENI. CDR3 DNA sequence: TGTGCCAGCTCACCACTAGCGGGGGCCTACAATGAGCAGTTCTTC. As protein: CASSPLAGAYNEQFF.

The CDR3 here is CASSPGQRIQYF. The CDR3 DNA follows: TGTGCCAGCAGCCCTGGACAGAGAATTCAGTACTTC. The chain combines TRBV7-2 with TRBJ2-4; possibly TRBD1 for D (6 bases). Germline V lookup: CDR1 SGHTA, CDR2 FQGNSA. The CDR3 is 12 amino acids. V dropped 5 bases and J dropped 10 bases, with 12 bases sitting between them. The whole variable domain, remainder taken from reference TRBV7-2 and TRBJ2-4, is GAGVSQSPSNKVTEKGKDVELRCDPISGHTALYWYRQSLGQGLEFLIYFQGNSAPDKSGLPSDRFSAERTGGSVSTLTIQRTQQEDSAVYLCASSPGQRIQYFGAGTRLSVL.

The chain uses TRBV4-2 and TRBJ1-1; 8 bases match TRBD1. This CDR3 contains 15 residues. The J segment lost 2 bases and the V segment lost 4 bases, leaving 6 bases of the junction unmatched. Germline lookup yields CDR1 LGHNA and CDR2 YNFKEQ. CDR3 loop: CASSRGQGYNTEAFF. The CDR3 DNA follows: TGTGCCAGCAGCCGAGGACAGGGCTATAACACTGAAGCTTTCTTT.

The chain joins TRBV7-2 to TRBJ2-5; D is perhaps TRBD2 (5 bases). Trimming took 4 bases from V and 7 from J, leaving 13 bases between them. The CDR3 length is 13 residues. CDR1 and CDR2 from the germline V gene are SGHTA and FQGNSA. Here the CDR3 DNA reads TGTGCCAGCAGCTCTCTCCCTCTAGCGACCCAGTACTTC. It yields the protein CASSSLPLATQYF.

The chain has TRBV5-6 and TRBJ2-3; 7 bases map to TRBD1. CDR3 length equals 16 residues. V shed 2 bases, J shed 2 bases, and the junction held 8 bases outside the gene matches. Germline V gene lookup returns CDR1 SGHDT and CDR2 YYEEEE. The CDR3 region is CASSFMGQISTDTQYF. The CDR3 nucleotides are TGTGCCAGCAGCTTTATGGGACAGATTTCCACAGATACGCAGTATTTT.

Here the CDR3 DNA reads TGTGCCAGTAGTACGAGTCGGGCAGATACGCAGTATTTT. It yields the protein CASSTSRADTQYF. The rearrangement links TRBV19 to TRBJ2-3; no reliable D call. There are 13 residues in the CDR3. The germline CDR1 and CDR2 sequences are LNHDA and SQIVND (reference sequence). Trimming left V 4 bases short and J 4 bases short, with 9 bases between.

This chain links TRBV27 with TRBJ2-6, with D possibly being TRBD1 (6 bases). Germline CDR1 reads MNHEY; CDR2 reads SMNVEV (reference sequence). The CDR3 runs to 13 residues. The V and J ends lost 5 bases and 7 bases respectively, with 9 bases between them. The CDR3 DNA reads TGTGCCAGCAGTGAACAGGGAGCCAACGTCCTGACTTTC. This gives the protein CASSEQGANVLTF.

The chain is built from TRBV7-2 and TRBJ1-2; D is perhaps TRBD1 (5 bases). Germline V lookup: CDR1 SGHTA, CDR2 FQGNSA. There are 13 residues in the CDR3. V was trimmed by 5 bases and J by 7 bases, leaving 14 bases between them. CDR3 in DNA: TGTGCCAGCAGCCTGGGACTCCATCGTGGCTACACCTTC. Protein: CASSLGLHRGYTF.

The V and J genes are TRBV6-5 and TRBJ1-1, with 8 bases identical to TRBD1. Unmatched junction bases numbered 5, after V lost 6 bases and J lost 5 bases. Germline CDR1 MNHEY, CDR2 SVGAGI. This CDR3 is built from 13 residues. The CDR3 coding sequence is TGTGCCAGCAGACAGGGGGGTGCGACTGAAGCTTTCTTT. Translating gives CASRQGGATEAFF.

CDR3 sequence reads: CASSISPGTGGYGYTF. Written as DNA, the CDR3 is TGTGCCAGCAGTATCAGTCCCGGGACAGGGGGCTATGGCTACACCTTC. V usage is TRBV2 and J usage is TRBJ1-2; 11 bases map to TRBD1. The CDR3 has 16 residues. Germline lookup yields CDR1 SNHLY and CDR2 FYNNEI. V gave up 5 bases and J gave up 4 bases; unmatched junction bases: 9.

J is TRBJ2-7 and V is TRBV7-6; a possible D gene is TRBD2 (7 bases). Germline assignment: CDR1 SGHVS and CDR2 FNYEAQ. CDR3 size: 15 residues. V was pared by 2 bases and J by 0 bases, with 11 bases between. CDR3 residues: CASSLSGTNSYEQYF. The CDR3 nucleotides read TGTGCCAGCAGCTTAAGCGGGACAAACTCCTACGAGCAGTACTTC.

The J gene is TRBJ2-7, the V gene TRBV6-1; 11 bases fit TRBD1. V was pared by 6 bases and J by 6 bases, with 7 bases of the junction left unmatched. CDR3 length: 14 residues. Germline V gene lookup returns CDR1 MNHNS and CDR2 SASEGT. CDR3 DNA sequence: TGTGCCAGCAGGGGACAGGGGGTACCCCTCGAGCAGTACTTC. Encoded protein: CASRGQGVPLEQYF.

The V call is TRBV6-4, the J call TRBJ2-3; 8 bases fit TRBD1. The ends lost 4 bases at V and 3 bases at J; junction bases unmatched: 3. The germline CDR1 and CDR2 sequences are MRHNA and SNTAGT. There are 14 residues in the CDR3. Written as DNA, the CDR3 is TGTGCCAGCAGTGTGGACAGGGCGACAGATACGCAGTATTTT. Translation: CASSVDRATDTQYF.

The chain employs TRBV2 and TRBJ2-7, with 11 nucleotides matching TRBD1. V dropped 9 bases and J dropped 7; count of bases not matched to a gene: 11. Germline V lookup: CDR1 SNHLY, CDR2 FYNNEI. CDR3 size: 14 residues. CDR3 sequence: CASRGRTGGGEQYF. In DNA, the CDR3 is TGTGCCAGTCGGGGAAGGACAGGGGGCGGGGAGCAGTACTTC.

This chain links TRBV6-5 with TRBJ1-5, with D maybe TRBD1 (6 bases). Germline values: CDR1 MNHEY, CDR2 SVGAGI. The CDR3 extends over 15 amino acids. The germline V and J ends were trimmed by 5 bases and 2 bases, with 13 bases remaining between them. CDR3 bases: TGTGCCAGCAGTCCGGCAGGGGTTGGCAATCAGCCCCAGCATTTT. It specifies CASSPAGVGNQPQHF.

V usage is TRBV12-5 and J usage is TRBJ2-1; possibly TRBD2 for D (5 bases). Germline CDR1 is LGHNT and CDR2 is FRNRAP. This CDR3 contains 12 residues. The V end was cut by 6 bases, the J end by 7 bases, with 10 bases between. The CDR3 region is CASGLRTNEQFF. DNA for the CDR3: TGTGCTAGTGGGCTAAGGACTAATGAGCAGTTCTTC.

The J gene is TRBJ1-1, the V gene TRBV18; a weak D match, TRBD1 (5 bases). Trimming stripped 3 bases from V and 8 bases from J, with 16 bases between. Germline V gene data show CDR1 as KGHSH and CDR2 as LQKENI. This CDR3 has 14 amino acids. CDR3 amino acids: CASSPQGTPGEAFF. In DNA, the CDR3 is TGTGCCAGCTCACCGCAGGGCACCCCTGGGGAAGCTTTCTTT. Variable domain in full (rest from reference TRBV18 and TRBJ1-1): NAGVMQNPRHLVRRRGQEARLRCSPMKGHSHVYWYRQLPEEGLKFMVYLQKENIIDESGMPKERFSAEFPKEGPSILRIQQVVRGDSAAYFCASSPQGTPGEAFFGQGTRLTVV.

V and J are TRBV5-1 and TRBJ2-1; possibly TRBD2 for D (6 bases). Trimming left V 3 bases short and J 7 bases short, with 17 bases between. The germline gives CDR1 SGHRS, CDR2 YFSETQ. The CDR3 sequence is 15 residues long. In nucleotides, the CDR3 is TGCGCCAGCAGCTCCGGGAACCTCCGGGGGAATGAGCAGTTCTTC. Its translation is CASSSGNLRGNEQFF.

The chain is built from TRBV19 and TRBJ2-5; 11 bases match TRBD2. This CDR3 region has 15 residues. V was pared by 1 base and J by 3 bases, with 1 base of the junction left unmatched. CDR1 is LNHDA and CDR2 is SQIVND in the germline V gene (reference sequence). DNA of the CDR3: TGTGCCAGTAGTATAGGACTAGCGGGGAAAGAGACCCAGTACTTC. It translates to CASSIGLAGKETQYF. Full variable domain (rest looked up from reference TRBV19 and TRBJ2-5): DGGITQSPKYLFRKEGQNVTLSCEQNLNHDAMYWYRQDPGQGLRLIYYSQIVNDFQKGDIAEGYSVSREKKESFPLTVTSAQKNPTAFYLCASSIGLAGKETQYFGPGTRLLVL.

CDR3 in DNA: TGCGCCAGCAGCTTGCAGGGCGAATCTGGCTACACCTTC. This sequence encodes CASSLQGESGYTF. This chain uses TRBV5-1 with TRBJ1-2; D is perhaps TRBD1 (5 bases). Trimming left V 1 base short and J 7 bases short, with 11 bases between. The CDR3 is 13 residues long. Per the germline V gene, CDR1 is SGHRS and CDR2 is YFSETQ.

The V gene is TRBV28, the J gene TRBJ2-7, with D hard to call. V shed 7 bases and J shed 9 bases, with 22 bases lying between them. The CDR3 is 14 residues long. Per germline, CDR1 MDHEN and CDR2 SYDVKM. For the CDR3, the DNA is TGTGCCAGCACCCCCCCTGGCCCACATGGAGTGCAGTACTTC. Translated, it gives CASTPPGPHGVQYF.

The V call is TRBV5-1, the J call TRBJ1-6; D is unresolved. Germline lookup yields CDR1 SGHRS and CDR2 YFSETQ. V lost 5 bases, J lost 3 bases, and 9 bases lay in between. This CDR3 is built from 14 residues. This CDR3 is CASSFAYYNSPLHF. CDR3 nucleotide sequence: TGCGCCAGCAGTTTCGCCTACTATAATTCACCCCTCCACTTT.

V is TRBV7-8 and J is TRBJ2-5; D is unclear. V lost 5 bases and J lost 5, with 6 bases in between. Germline CDR1 and CDR2: SGHVS and FQNEAQ. CDR3 length: 11 amino acids. The CDR3 sequence is CASSAYETQYF. The CDR3 region has the DNA TGTGCCAGCAGCGCCTATGAGACCCAGTACTTC. The complete variable domain, with remaining parts taken from reference TRBV7-8 and TRBJ2-5, reads GAGVSQSPRYKVAKRGQDVALRCDPISGHVSLFWYQQALGQGPEFLTYFQNEAQLDKSGLPSDRFFAERPEGSVSTLKIQRTQQEDSAVYLCASSAYETQYFGPGTRLLVL.

The gene calls are TRBV9 and TRBJ2-2, with D unclear. The germline V and J ends were trimmed by 4 bases and 4 bases, with 5 bases remaining between them. The CDR3 totals 12 residues. Looked up from germline, CDR1 is SGDLS and CDR2 is YYNGEE. CDR3 bases: TGTGCCAGCAGCCCACTCACCGGGGAGCTGTTTTTT. It yields the protein CASSPLTGELFF.

CDR3 sequence: CASSASGGAPDTQYF. In DNA form, the CDR3 reads TGTGCCAGCAGTGCCAGCGGGGGGGCTCCAGATACGCAGTATTTT. The V and J genes are TRBV27 and TRBJ2-3, with 10 bases lining up with TRBD2. V shed 5 bases, J shed 4 bases, and the junction held 6 bases outside the gene matches. This CDR3 is 15 amino acids long. Germline assignment: CDR1 MNHEY and CDR2 SMNVEV (reference sequence).

V is TRBV11-2 and J is TRBJ1-2; possible D gene TRBD1, 5 bases. Trimming stripped 1 base from V and 2 bases from J, with 5 bases between. Germline V gene data show CDR1 as SGHAT and CDR2 as FQNNGV. The CDR3 has 13 amino acids. Written as DNA, the CDR3 is TGTGCCAGCAGCTTAGCAGGGAACTATGGCTACACCTTC. Translation gives CASSLAGNYGYTF.

The chain combines TRBV7-2 with TRBJ1-1, with 7 bases matching TRBD1. V dropped 5 bases and J dropped 3; count of bases not matched to a gene: 9. The V gene's germline CDR1 is SGHTA and CDR2 FQGNSA. The CDR3 is 15 amino acids. CDR3 amino acids: CASSLTQGVHTEAFF. In nucleotides, the CDR3 is TGTGCCAGCAGCCTAACCCAGGGGGTTCACACTGAAGCTTTCTTT.

The genes are TRBV7-9 and TRBJ1-1; D unresolved. Trimming pared 6 bases from V and 7 bases from J, leaving 15 bases between. The CDR3 length is 13 residues. The germline gives CDR1 SEHNR, CDR2 FQNEAQ (reference sequence). CDR3 sequence (DNA): TGTGCCAGCAGGTTTCTGGGGAGCGTTGAAGCTTTCTTT. It is translated as CASRFLGSVEAFF.